This T cell receptor beta chain was sequenced during a study of identical twins (dated by TCRdb to the mid-2010s). Describing the broader study: To test whether fetal clonotypes persist, this study deep-sequenced TCR alpha and beta repertoires from monozygotic twins, from unrelated adults of various ages, and from cord blood. To rule out contamination, the twin experiments were replicated at different times with different library preparation protocols. Results the study describes overall, beyond this receptor: A weaker excess of twin sharing was found in beta out-of-frame sequences because the signal-to-noise ratio was lowered by fewer shared sequences. Zero-insertion analyses could be partly confounded by invariant T cells such as MAIT and iNKT, though diverse VJ usage argued against such confounding for most clonotypes. Fewer insertions were carried by abundant cord blood beta clonotypes; a weaker similar trend was observed in young adult naive repertoires, while no such trend was observed in memory repertoires. Compared with coincidental sharing between unrelated individuals, out-of-frame TCR alpha sequences shared between twins showed an excess of sequences with low generation probability. In monozygotic twins, out-of-frame TCR alpha sharing was systematically underestimated by recombination models, although the models agreed with sharing between unrelated individuals. Because the same donors could not be followed over many years, the conclusions relied on cross-sectional statistical analysis.

CDR1 and CDR2, per the germline V gene, are LGHNA and YNFKEQ. The CDR3 spans 17 residues, from the cysteine through the phenylalanine. The DNA shown is the 51-base CDR3, in frame from base 1. Trimming accounts for 0 bases at V and 4 bases at J, while the number of junction bases matched to no gene is 7. About this clonotype itself: No antigen is known for it. Per-nucleotide qualities are absent, and no much larger clonotype sits a single base away.

Libraries were constructed by 5' RACE. The reads were generated on an Illumina HiSeq 2000. A universal primer binding site was added through template switching, and the final cDNA carried a unique molecular identifier so that TCR cDNA molecules could be counted accurately. First-strand cDNA for TCR alpha and beta chains was synthesized from specific primers in the conserved constant-segment region. To control for contamination, every cDNA library was double barcoded, receiving both a SMART-Mk sample barcode and Illumina barcodes. TruSeq adapter sequences, together with Illumina sample barcodes, were added in two successive PCR steps. Sequencing of the TCR alpha and beta cDNA libraries was done on the Illumina HiSeq platform using custom primers. The study's own analysis went as follows. Raw reads were processed with MiGEC to extract unique molecular identifiers, and MiXCR was used to determine CDR3 positions. For each individual, recombination models were inferred using an EM algorithm with the repgenHMM and IGoR tools. Shared clonotypes were analyzed with the tcR package in R, and sharing was normalized by the product of cloneset sizes. To study raw recombination free of thymic and clonal selection effects, out-of-frame nonproductive sequences were analyzed. The public sequencing data were trimmed at Q25 with fastp and processed into clonotypes with MiXCR by TCRdb, which kept only in-frame beta chains. CDR3 protein sequences are deduplicated, and each keeps its most common genes and DNA. The V and J calls here are based on TCRdb, not the publication. This sample lists hundreds of thousands of distinct CDR3 sequences; under 8.5% were detected once. Approximately 1.5% of the sample rests with the top ten.

All donors were healthy Caucasians. Three pairs of female monozygotic twins, all aged roughly 18 to 29 years, made up the twin cohort. Peripheral blood mononuclear cells were the source from which RNA for the TCR libraries was isolated. This sample was shared with a second study, whose subject was yellow fever vaccine responses in identical twins. According to the second study: According to the authors, in identical twins the way T cells responded to vaccination appeared partly convergent and partly personalized. In identical twins, the study followed T cell clones that responded to the vaccine with precision.

This sequence was found in a woman aged 18 to 35 in good health. The rearrangement joined TRBV4-2 to TRBJ2-1, and TRBD2 aligns with 9 junction nucleotides. Input material: PBMCs. CDR3 loop: CASSQDRVTSGYNEQFF. The nucleotide sequence reads TGTGCCAGCAGCCAAGATAGAGTGACTAGCGGATACAATGAGCAGTTCTTC.